This T cell receptor beta chain is drawn from a study of cytomegalovirus exposure and HLA in healthy donors. General observations from the study: A further, later analysis showed that HLA-associated TCR beta chains (compared with equally common others) were more clonally expanded. As a later analysis showed, a missense DCLRE1C variant was linked to trimming of TCR beta V- and J-genes.

This CDR3 is 17 amino acids long. Germline V gene data show CDR1 as SEHNR and CDR2 as FQNEAQ (reference sequence). Trimming at V came to 5 bases and at J to 3 bases, leaving 11 bases not matched to a gene. Use of 60 Vbeta and 13 Jbeta primers characterized the PCR. Sequencing used immunoSEQ multiplex PCR; TCRdb keeps in-frame clones, though not all of them. In the table there are 150,000 or so clones, 65% to 80% of which are singletons. Concerning this clone itself: Its target is not known.

What was sequenced was PBMCs. The receptor was derived from a man in his late teens or twenties in good health and CMV-seropositive. The chain joins TRBV7-9 to TRBJ2-2; 8 nucleotides line up with TRBD1. CDR3 in amino acids: CASSLGQGALDTGELFF. CDR3 bases: TGTGCCAGCAGCCTCGGACAGGGTGCATTGGACACCGGGGAGCTGTTTTTT. Supplemented by reference TRBV7-9 and TRBJ2-2, the full variable domain reads DTGVSQNPRHKITKRGQNVTFRCDPISEHNRLYWYRQTLGQGPEFLTYFQNEAQLEKSRLLSDRFSAERPKGSFSTLEIQRTEQGDSAMYLCASSLGQGALDTGELFFGEGSRLTVL.